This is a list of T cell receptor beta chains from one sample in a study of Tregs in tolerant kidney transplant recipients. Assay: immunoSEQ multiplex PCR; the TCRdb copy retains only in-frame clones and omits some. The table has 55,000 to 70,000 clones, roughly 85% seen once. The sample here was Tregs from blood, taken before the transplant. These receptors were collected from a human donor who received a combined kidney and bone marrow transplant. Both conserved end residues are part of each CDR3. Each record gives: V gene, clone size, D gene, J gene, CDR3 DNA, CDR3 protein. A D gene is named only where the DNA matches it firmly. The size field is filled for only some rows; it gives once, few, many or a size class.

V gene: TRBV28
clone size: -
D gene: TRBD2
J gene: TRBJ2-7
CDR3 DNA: TGTGCCAGCAGTGGGGCTAGCGGGATCAACGAGCAGTACTTC
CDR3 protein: CASSGASGINEQYF

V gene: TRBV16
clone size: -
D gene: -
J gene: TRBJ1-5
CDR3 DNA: TGTGCCAGCAGCCAGAGTCAAGACCAGCCCCAGCATTTT
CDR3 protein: CASSQSQDQPQHF

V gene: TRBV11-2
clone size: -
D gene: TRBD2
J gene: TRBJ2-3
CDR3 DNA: TGTGCCAGCAGCCAACCGGGCGGGAGGGCAGATACGCAGTATTTT
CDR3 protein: CASSQPGGRADTQYF

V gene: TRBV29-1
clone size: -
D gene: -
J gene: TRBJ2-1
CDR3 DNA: TGCAGCGCACCGGGACACAGCTCCTACAATGAGCAGTTCTTC
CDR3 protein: CSAPGHSSYNEQFF

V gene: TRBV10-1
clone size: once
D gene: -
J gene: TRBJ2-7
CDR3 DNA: TGCGCCAGCAGTCCCCGCCGACTCGCCTCCATCTACGAGCAGTACTTC
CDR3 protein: CASSPRRLASIYEQYF

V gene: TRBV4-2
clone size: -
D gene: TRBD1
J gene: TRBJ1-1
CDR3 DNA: TGTGCCAGCAGCTCGACCGGGACAGGTGTGACAGCTTTCTTT
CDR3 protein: CASSSTGTGVTAFF

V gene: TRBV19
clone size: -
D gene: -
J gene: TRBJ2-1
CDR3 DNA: TGTGCCAGTGGCGCCGGGGATGAGCAGTTCTTC
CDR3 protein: CASGAGDEQFF

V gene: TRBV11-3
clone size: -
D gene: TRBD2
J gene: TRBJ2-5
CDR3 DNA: TGTGCCAGCAGCTTCGCTAGCGGGGGACAAGAGACCCAGTACTTC
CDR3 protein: CASSFASGGQETQYF

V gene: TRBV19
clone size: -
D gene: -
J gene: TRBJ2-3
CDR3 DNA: TGTGCCAGTAGACCGGGGCCGAATTCCGGGGGAGATACGCAGTATTTT
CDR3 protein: CASRPGPNSGGDTQYF

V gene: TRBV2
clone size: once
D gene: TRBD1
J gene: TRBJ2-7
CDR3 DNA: TGTGCCAGCAGTGGACAGGGCGGAAGCTACGAGCAGTACTTC
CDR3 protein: CASSGQGGSYEQYF

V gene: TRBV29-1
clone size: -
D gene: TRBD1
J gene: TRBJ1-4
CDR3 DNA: TGCAGCGTTAGAGGACAGGGAAGCGAAAAACTGTTTTTT
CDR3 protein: CSVRGQGSEKLFF

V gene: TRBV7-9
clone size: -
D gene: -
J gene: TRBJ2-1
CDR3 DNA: TGTGCCAGCAGCTTAATGGCAGGGCTCGGCTCCTACAATGAGCAGTTCTTC
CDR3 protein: CASSLMAGLGSYNEQFF

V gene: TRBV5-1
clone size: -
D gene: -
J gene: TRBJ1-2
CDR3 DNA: TGCGCCAGCAGCTTTGGGGCAGGGCTTAGCTATGGCTACACCTTC
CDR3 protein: CASSFGAGLSYGYTF

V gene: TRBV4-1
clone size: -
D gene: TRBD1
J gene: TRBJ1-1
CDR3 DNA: TGCGCCAGCAGCCAGGACAGGGGACCCTACACTGAAGCTTTCTTT
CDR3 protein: CASSQDRGPYTEAFF

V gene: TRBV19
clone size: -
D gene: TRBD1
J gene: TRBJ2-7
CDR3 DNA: TGTGCCAGTAGTGCGACAGGGATACAGACCTCCTACGAGCAGTACTTC
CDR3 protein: CASSATGIQTSYEQYF

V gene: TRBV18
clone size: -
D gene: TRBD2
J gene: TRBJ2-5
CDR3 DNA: TGTGCCAGCTCACCACCGGGACTAGGGGGAGAGACCCAGTACTTC
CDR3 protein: CASSPPGLGGETQYF

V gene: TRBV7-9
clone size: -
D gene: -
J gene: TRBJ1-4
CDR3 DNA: TGTGCCAGCAGCTTAGGTGGCCAGAATGAAAAACTGTTTTTT
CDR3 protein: CASSLGGQNEKLFF

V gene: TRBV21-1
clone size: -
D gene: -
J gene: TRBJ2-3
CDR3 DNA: TGTGCCAGCAGCAAAGAGGGTGGAGATACGCAGTATTTT
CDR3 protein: CASSKEGGDTQYF

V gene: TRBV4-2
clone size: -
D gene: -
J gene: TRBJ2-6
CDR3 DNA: TGTGCCAGCAGCCAAGATGGGAGTTCTGGGGCCAACGTCCTGACTTTC
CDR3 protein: CASSQDGSSGANVLTF

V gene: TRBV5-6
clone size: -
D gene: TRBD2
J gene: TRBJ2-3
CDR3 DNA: TGTGCCAGCAGCCACACTAGCGACGGCACAGATACGCAGTATTTT
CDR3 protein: CASSHTSDGTDTQYF

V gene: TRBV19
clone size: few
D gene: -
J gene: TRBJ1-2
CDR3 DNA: TGTGCCAGTTATACAGGGTACTATGGCTACACCTTC
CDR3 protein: CASYTGYYGYTF

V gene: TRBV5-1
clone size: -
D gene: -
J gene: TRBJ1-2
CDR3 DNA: TGCGCCAGCAGCTTGGAGGGGGGCGGGAGCGACTACACCTTC
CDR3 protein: CASSLEGGGSDYTF

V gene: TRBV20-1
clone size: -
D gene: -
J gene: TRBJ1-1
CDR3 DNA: TGCAGTGCTAGGAGAAGTCCTGAAGCTTTCTTT
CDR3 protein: CSARRSPEAFF

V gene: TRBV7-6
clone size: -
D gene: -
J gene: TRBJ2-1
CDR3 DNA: TGTGCCAGCAGCTTAAGTGGGGGACGCTCCCGTTACAATGAGCAGTTCTTC
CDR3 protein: CASSLSGGRSRYNEQFF

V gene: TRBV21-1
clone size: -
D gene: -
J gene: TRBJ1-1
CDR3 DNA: TGTGCCAGCAGCAAATGGGCGGGTTGGGACACTGAAGCTTTCTTT
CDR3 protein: CASSKWAGWDTEAFF

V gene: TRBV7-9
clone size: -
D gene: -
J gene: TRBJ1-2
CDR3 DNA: TGTGCCAGCAGCTTAGATTGGGCTGGGCAGGAGGATGGCTACACCTTC
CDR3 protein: CASSLDWAGQEDGYTF

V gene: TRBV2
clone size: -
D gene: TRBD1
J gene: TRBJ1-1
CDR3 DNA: TGTGCCAGCCCTAGGACAGGGAGCACTGAAGCTTTCTTT
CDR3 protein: CASPRTGSTEAFF

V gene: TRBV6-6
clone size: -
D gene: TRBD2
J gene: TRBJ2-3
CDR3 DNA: TGTGCCAGCAGGGCAGGGACTAGCGGAAGCACAGATACGCAGTATTTT
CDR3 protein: CASRAGTSGSTDTQYF

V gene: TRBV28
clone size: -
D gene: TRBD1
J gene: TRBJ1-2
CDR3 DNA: TGTGCCAGCGTGGACAGGGTAGGATATGGCTACACCTTC
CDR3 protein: CASVDRVGYGYTF

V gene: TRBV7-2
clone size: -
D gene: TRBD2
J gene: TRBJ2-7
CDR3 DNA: TGTGCCAGCAGCTTAGTAGGCGGGGGGCCAGCCTACGAGCAGTACTTC
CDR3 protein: CASSLVGGGPAYEQYF

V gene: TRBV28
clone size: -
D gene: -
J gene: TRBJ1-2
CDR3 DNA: TGTGCCAGCAGGGCGGGGGGGGACGGGGATCACTATGGCTACACCTTC
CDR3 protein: CASRAGGDGDHYGYTF

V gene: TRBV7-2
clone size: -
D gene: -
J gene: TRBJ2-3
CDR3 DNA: TGTGCCAGCAGCTTAAATAACCGAGCAGATACGCAGTATTTT
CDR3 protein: CASSLNNRADTQYF

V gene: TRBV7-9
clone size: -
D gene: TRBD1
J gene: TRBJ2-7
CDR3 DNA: TGTGCCAGCAGCCTACCCGACAGGGGGAGAGACGAGCAGTACTTC
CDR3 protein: CASSLPDRGRDEQYF

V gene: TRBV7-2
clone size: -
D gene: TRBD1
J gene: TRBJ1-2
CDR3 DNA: TGTGCCAGCAGCCTACGACAGGGGGTACTGGATGGTGGCTACACCTTC
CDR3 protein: CASSLRQGVLDGGYTF

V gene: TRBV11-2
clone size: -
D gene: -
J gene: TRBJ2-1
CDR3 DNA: TGTGCCAGCAGCTTAGACTCCTATTACAATGAGCAGTTCTTC
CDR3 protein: CASSLDSYYNEQFF

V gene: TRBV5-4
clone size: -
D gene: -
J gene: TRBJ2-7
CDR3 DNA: TGTGCCAGCAGCAGGGAATCGACAGGTTCCTACGAGCAGTACTTC
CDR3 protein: CASSRESTGSYEQYF

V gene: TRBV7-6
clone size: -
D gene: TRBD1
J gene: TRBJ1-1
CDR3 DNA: TGTGCCAGCAGCTCCGGTCCCGGGACAGGGAACACTGAAGCTTTCTTT
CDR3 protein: CASSSGPGTGNTEAFF

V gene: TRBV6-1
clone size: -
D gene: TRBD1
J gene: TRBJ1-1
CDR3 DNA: TGTGCCAGCAGTAAGGGACAGGCGAACACTGAAGCTTTCTTT
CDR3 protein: CASSKGQANTEAFF

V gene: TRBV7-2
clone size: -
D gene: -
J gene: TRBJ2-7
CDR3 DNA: TGTGCCAGCAGCTCCCCAGGGTGGGTGCAGTACTTC
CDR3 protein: CASSSPGWVQYF

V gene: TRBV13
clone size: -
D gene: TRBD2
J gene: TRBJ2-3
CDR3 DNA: TGTGCCAGCAGCTACGGGACTAGCGGGAACAGGGATACGCAGTATTTT
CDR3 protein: CASSYGTSGNRDTQYF

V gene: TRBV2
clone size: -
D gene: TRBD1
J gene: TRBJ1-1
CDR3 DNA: TGTGCCAGCCTTAGGGCCGGGACAGCTAACACTGAAGCTTTCTTT
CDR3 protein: CASLRAGTANTEAFF

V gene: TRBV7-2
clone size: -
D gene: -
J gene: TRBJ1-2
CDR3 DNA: TGTGCCAGCAGCCGGAGCCTCACGCGGGGGAACTATGGCTACACCTTC
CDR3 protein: CASSRSLTRGNYGYTF

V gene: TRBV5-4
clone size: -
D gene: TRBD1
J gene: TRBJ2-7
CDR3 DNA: TGTGCCAGCAAGCGGACAGGGGGCTACGAGCAGTACTTC
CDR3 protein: CASKRTGGYEQYF